The T cell receptor beta chain under discussion was sequenced for a study of T-cell memory formation after mild COVID-19. Study-wide context: TCR clusters mostly belonged to single donors.

General study results and limits: Day 15 to 85 contracting clones showed balanced CD4/CD8; later expanders leaned CD4+.

5'RACE with constant-segment primers yielded barcoded, UMI-tagged TCR alpha and TCR beta cDNA libraries. From the 5' RACE reads, TCRdb called clonotypes with MiXCR, one entry per CDR3 protein. The data hold about 260,000 distinct CDR3 sequences, with 7.5% to 9.5% observed a single time. This clonotype was detected many times. As yet, its antigen is unknown. V was pared by 2 bases and J by 5 bases, with 14 bases between. The CDR3 length is 15 residues. Germline V gives CDR1 SGHRS, CDR2 YFSETQ. The TCR sequence derives from a man younger than 35 who had mild COVID-19 (a few samples of this study predate the infection). Cell type and time point are not known. This chain uses TRBV5-1 with TRBJ1-5; possible D gene TRBD1, 6 bases. Sequencing input: PBMCs or a T cell subset sorted from them (not recorded which). The CDR3 here is CASSFSGGLDQPQHF. Here the CDR3 DNA reads TGCGCCAGCAGCTTTTCGGGGGGCTTAGATCAGCCCCAGCATTTT.